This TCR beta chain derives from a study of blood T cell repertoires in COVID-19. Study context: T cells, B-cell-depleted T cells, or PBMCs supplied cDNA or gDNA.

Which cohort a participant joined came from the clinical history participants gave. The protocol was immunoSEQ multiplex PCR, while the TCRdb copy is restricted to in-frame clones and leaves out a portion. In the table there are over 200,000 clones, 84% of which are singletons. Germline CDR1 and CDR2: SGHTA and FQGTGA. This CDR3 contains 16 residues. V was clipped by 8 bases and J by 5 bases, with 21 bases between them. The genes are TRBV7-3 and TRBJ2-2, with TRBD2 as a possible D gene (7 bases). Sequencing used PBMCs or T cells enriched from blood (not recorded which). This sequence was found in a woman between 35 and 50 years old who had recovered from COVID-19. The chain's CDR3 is CASRVGGGPRTGELFF. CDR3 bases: TGTGCCAGCCGAGTAGGGGGAGGGCCGAGGACCGGGGAGCTGTTTTTT.